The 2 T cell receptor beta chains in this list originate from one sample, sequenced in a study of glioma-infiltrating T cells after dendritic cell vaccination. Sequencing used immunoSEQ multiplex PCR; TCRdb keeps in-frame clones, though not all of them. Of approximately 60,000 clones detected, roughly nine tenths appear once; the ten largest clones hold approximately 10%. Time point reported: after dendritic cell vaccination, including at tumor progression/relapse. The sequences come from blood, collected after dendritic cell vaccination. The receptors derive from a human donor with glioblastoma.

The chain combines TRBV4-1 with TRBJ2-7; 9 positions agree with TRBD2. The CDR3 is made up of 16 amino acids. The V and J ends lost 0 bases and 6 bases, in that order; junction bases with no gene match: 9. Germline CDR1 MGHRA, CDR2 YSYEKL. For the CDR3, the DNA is TGCGCCAGCAGCCAAGATACGGCGGGAGGGCCGTTCGAGCAGTACTTC. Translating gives CASSQDTAGGPFEQYF.

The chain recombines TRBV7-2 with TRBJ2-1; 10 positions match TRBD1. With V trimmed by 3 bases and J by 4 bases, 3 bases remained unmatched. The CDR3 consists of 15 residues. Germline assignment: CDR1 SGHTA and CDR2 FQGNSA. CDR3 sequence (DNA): TGTGCCAGCAGCTTCGACAGGGGGCAGTACAATGAGCAGTTCTTC. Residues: CASSFDRGQYNEQFF.